This T cell receptor beta chain was found in a study of T cell responses to AZD1222 COVID-19 vaccine. Whole-study findings and limits: White British donors predominated, females outnumbered males, and clonal diversity was possibly underestimated. The study identified only five to seven AZD1222 recipients as seropositive at baseline. Repertoire sampling happened only post peak T cell response.

In this sample, this clone turned up once. Its antigen is unknown. The CDR3 is 15 amino acids. Germline V CDR1 and CDR2: SGHTA, FQGTGA. The ends lost 5 bases at V and 2 bases at J; junction bases unmatched: 7. The data were produced by immunoSEQ multiplex PCR, yet TCRdb's version contains in-frame clones alone and is incomplete. The data hold 200,000 to 250,000 clones, with roughly 94% observed a single time. The rearrangement uses TRBV7-3 and TRBJ2-3, with TRBD1 identical over 7 bases. The sequence was obtained from an adult who received the MenACWY meningococcal vaccine as a control. The sample in question was peripheral blood, obtained 28 days after the second dose of the MenACWY control vaccine. This CDR3 reads CASSLTGTATDTQYF. The CDR3 DNA sequence: TGTGCCAGCAGCCTCACGGGGACAGCCACAGATACGCAGTATTTT.